This TCR beta chain is drawn from a study of CD8 T cells in ankylosing spondylitis. A single record per CDR3 protein comes from TCRdb applying MiXCR to the 5' RACE reads. The sample has around 120,000 distinct CDR3 sequences; roughly an eighth are singletons. This clonotype occurred a few times. The CDR3 sequence is 15 residues long. V was shortened by 6 bases and J by 6 bases, with 20 bases between the two germline ends. The specimen sequenced was blood, either unsorted or a sorted T cell fraction (not recorded which). The receptor was derived from a female donor with ankylosing spondylitis or in good health (not recorded which). This chain joins TRBV12-3 or TRBV12-4 and TRBJ1-2; D may be TRBD1 (6 bases). The CDR3 sequence is CASSPPGAGFHGYTF. Here the CDR3 DNA reads TGTGCCAGCAGCCCCCCAGGGGCAGGTTTTCATGGCTACACCTTC.